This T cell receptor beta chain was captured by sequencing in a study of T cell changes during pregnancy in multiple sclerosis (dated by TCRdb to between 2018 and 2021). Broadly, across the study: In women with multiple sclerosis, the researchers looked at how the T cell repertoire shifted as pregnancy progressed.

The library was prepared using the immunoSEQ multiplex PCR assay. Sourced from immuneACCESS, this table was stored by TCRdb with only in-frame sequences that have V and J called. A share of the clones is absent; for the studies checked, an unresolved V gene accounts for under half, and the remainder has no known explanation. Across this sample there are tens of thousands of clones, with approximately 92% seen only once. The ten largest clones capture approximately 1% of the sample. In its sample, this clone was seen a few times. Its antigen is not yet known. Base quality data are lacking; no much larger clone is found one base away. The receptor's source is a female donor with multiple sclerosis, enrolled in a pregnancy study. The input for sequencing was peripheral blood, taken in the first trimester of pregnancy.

The DNA sequence follows: TGTGCCAGCAGCTTAATCCGGGAGGGCCTCAACGAGCAGTACTTC. Its protein reads: CASSLIREGLNEQYF. The receptor chain draws on TRBV7-3 and TRBJ2-7; TRBD2 fits 8 bases in the junction. Trimming takes 1 base off V and 5 bases off J; junction bases not matched to a gene: 7. CDR1 and CDR2, per the germline V gene, are SGHTA and FQGTGA. The cysteine opens and the phenylalanine closes a CDR3 of 15 amino acids. Just CDR3 DNA is preserved here, 45 bases in frame from base 1.